The 29 T cell receptor beta chains in this list originate from one sample, sequenced in a study of shared clonotypes between healthy human individuals. The assay was immunoSEQ multiplex PCR, and TCRdb's table has in-frame clones only and misses some. Of roughly 500,000 clones listed, 79% are singletons. The sequencing sample was made of PBMCs. These receptors were taken from a woman in her thirties or forties in good health. Some clones in this sample may be carry-over from other donors' samples.

This clone appeared once. The chain uses TRBV5-1 and TRBJ2-7; TRBD2 is a possible D gene (5 bases). The V gene's germline CDR1 is SGHRS and CDR2 YFSETQ. The V gene lost 1 base and the J gene lost 7 bases, with 21 bases spanning the gap. The CDR3 runs to 16 residues. CDR3 sequence (DNA): TGCGCCAGCAGCTTGAGAGGAGGATCTAACTCCTGGGAGCAGTACTTC. Amino acid sequence: CASSLRGGSNSWEQYF.

The CDR3 bases are TGTGCCAGTAACAACCCCCGTGCAGGGGCCGATGAAAAACTGTTTTTT. It encodes CASNNPRAGADEKLFF. The chain is built from TRBV19 and TRBJ1-4, with D maybe TRBD1 (6 bases). V was pared by 7 bases and J by 6 bases, with 21 bases between. Per the germline V gene, CDR1 is LNHDA and CDR2 is SQIVND (reference sequence). The CDR3 has 16 residues.

This chain joins TRBV11-3 and TRBJ1-1, with D unresolved. Trimming took 1 base from V and 6 from J, leaving 15 bases between them. CDR1 is SGHNT, CDR2 YENEEA, per germline. This CDR3 region has 15 residues. CDR3 DNA sequence: TGTGCCAGCAGCTTAGGGGGTGCAGGAGACGCTGAAGCTTTCTTT. This sequence encodes CASSLGGAGDAEAFF. The variable domain in full, with the rest retrieved from reference TRBV11-3 and TRBJ1-1, is EAGVVQSPRYKIIEKKQPVAFWCNPISGHNTLYWYLQNLGQGPELLIRYENEEAVDDSQLPKDRFSAERLKGVDSTLKIQPAELGDSAVYLCASSLGGAGDAEAFFGQGTRLTVV.

This CDR3 is CASTGDSKPYNEQFF. CDR3 in DNA: TGTGCCAGCACTGGAGATTCCAAGCCTTACAATGAGCAGTTCTTC. This rearrangement joins TRBV27 to TRBJ2-1; the D is unclear. V was clipped by 7 bases and J by 4 bases, with 17 bases between them. The CDR3 loop spans 15 amino acids. Germline V gene sequence: CDR1 MNHEY, CDR2 SMNVEV (reference sequence).

This sequence joins TRBV9 and TRBJ1-3, with D maybe TRBD1 (6 bases). Germline V gene data show CDR1 as SGDLS and CDR2 as YYNGEE. V gave up 0 bases and J gave up 2 bases, with 12 bases separating them. This CDR3 has 16 amino acids. CDR3 protein: CASSVDAGTTGNTIYF. The CDR3 DNA is TGTGCCAGCAGCGTAGATGCAGGGACAACTGGAAACACCATATATTTT.

The gene calls are TRBV9 and TRBJ2-7; perhaps TRBD2 as D (6 bases). Germline CDR1 reads SGDLS; CDR2 reads YYNGEE. V lost 8 bases, J lost 0 bases, and 12 bases lay in between. The CDR3 is made up of 13 amino acids. In DNA form, the CDR3 reads TGTGCCAGTTCCCCGGGACTCTCCTACGAGCAGTACTTC. This gives the protein CASSPGLSYEQYF. Using reference TRBV9 and TRBJ2-7 for the parts outside the CDR3, the full variable domain is DSGVTQTPKHLITATGQRVTLRCSPRSGDLSVYWYQQSLDQGLQFLIQYYNGEERAKGNILERFSAQQFPDLHSELNLSSLELGDSALYFCASSPGLSYEQYFGPGTRLTVT.

The V and J genes are TRBV14 and TRBJ2-1; 12 bases map to TRBD2. In germline, CDR1 is SGHDN, CDR2 FVKESK. Trimming removed 2 bases from V and 4 bases from J; junction bases left unmatched: 15. This CDR3 has 20 amino acids. CDR3 nucleotide sequence: TGTGCCAGCAGCCAACACCCAAAGACTAGCGGGAGAGGGAGGTACAATGAGCAGTTCTTC. It encodes CASSQHPKTSGRGRYNEQFF.

The sample holds one count of this clone. This rearrangement joins TRBV5-8 to TRBJ2-6; a possible D gene is TRBD2 (6 bases). Looked up from germline, CDR1 is SGHTS and CDR2 is YDEGEE. There are 16 residues in the CDR3. Between the trimmed V and J ends, which lost 1 base and 4 bases, there was a span of 12 bases. The CDR3 DNA reads TGTGCCAGCAGCTTGTGGCGGGATATGGGGGCCAACGTCCTGACTTTC. This encodes CASSLWRDMGANVLTF.

V usage is TRBV5-8 and J usage is TRBJ2-2; tentatively, D is TRBD2 (5 bases). The ends were cut back, 6 bases at V and 3 bases at J, with 12 bases in the middle. The CDR3 is made up of 14 amino acids. CDR1 and CDR2 from the germline V gene are SGHTS and YDEGEE. The CDR3 sequence is CASTGGFYTGELFF. The DNA of the CDR3 is TGTGCCAGCACCGGCGGGTTTTACACCGGGGAGCTGTTTTTT.

This clone was found once. In the same sample, other DNA sequences code for this CDR3. This rearrangement joins TRBV11-2 to TRBJ2-7; D is uncertain. Germline CDR1 SGHAT, CDR2 FQNNGV. The V and J ends lost 5 bases and 1 base respectively, with 3 bases between them. The CDR3 runs to 11 residues. The CDR3, as DNA: TGTGCCAGCAGCCAGTCCTACGAGCAGTACTTC. It codes for CASSQSYEQYF.

The rearrangement links TRBV28 to TRBJ2-1, with TRBD2 matching 8 bases. The CDR3 sequence is 15 residues long. Germline CDR1 and CDR2: MDHEN and SYDVKM. The trim removed 3 bases at V and 8 bases at J, leaving 9 bases unmatched. The CDR3 loop reads CASSFGGEEFDEQFF. The CDR3 nucleotides read TGTGCCAGCAGTTTCGGGGGGGAGGAATTCGATGAGCAGTTCTTC.

The V and J genes are TRBV5-1 and TRBJ2-5; the match to TRBD1 covers 9 bases. The trim removed 0 bases at V and 2 bases at J, leaving 5 bases unmatched. CDR3 length: 16 residues. The V gene's germline CDR1 is SGHRS and CDR2 YFSETQ. In nucleotides, the CDR3 is TGCGCCAGCAGCTTGGGGCCGGGACAGGGACAAGAGACCCAGTACTTC. Translating it yields CASSLGPGQGQETQYF.

This clone turned up a few times. V gene TRBV18 combines with J gene TRBJ2-7; no clear D. The germline V and J ends were trimmed by 4 bases and 7 bases, with 14 bases remaining between them. From germline, CDR1 is KGHSH and CDR2 LQKENI. The CDR3 covers 13 residues. CDR3 nucleotide sequence: TGTGCCAGCTCACTGACAAGGGTGAGGGAGCAGTACTTC. This sequence encodes CASSLTRVREQYF.

This chain connects TRBV19 to TRBJ2-7, with TRBD1 as a possible D gene (6 bases). V lost 10 bases to trimming and J lost 6 bases, with 22 bases between them. Germline lookup yields CDR1 LNHDA and CDR2 SQIVND (reference sequence). The CDR3 is made up of 14 amino acids. CDR3 coding DNA: TGTGCCACCCAGCAGAACAGGGTCTCCCGCGAGCAGTACTTC. Protein product: CATQQNRVSREQYF.

This rearrangement joins TRBV30 to TRBJ2-4; D is possibly TRBD1 (8 bases). The CDR3 sequence is 13 residues long. V lost 2 bases and J 7 bases, leaving 12 bases between the germline ends. Germline CDR1 reads GTSNPN; CDR2 reads SVGIG (reference sequence). The CDR3 DNA follows: TGTGCCTGGAGTATACAGGGGGGGAACATTCAGTACTTC. Translated, it gives CAWSIQGGNIQYF. Full variable domain (rest looked up from reference TRBV30 and TRBJ2-4): SQTIHQWPATLVQPVGSPLSLECTVEGTSNPNLYWYRQAAGRGLQLLFYSVGIGQISSEVPQNLSASRPQDRQFILSSKKLLLSDSGFYLCAWSIQGGNIQYFGAGTRLSVL.

This chain connects TRBV7-9 to TRBJ2-3; TRBD2 is a possible D gene (6 bases). V lost 0 bases to trimming and J lost 6 bases, with 10 bases between them. The V gene's germline CDR1 is SEHNR and CDR2 FQNEAQ (reference sequence). This CDR3 has 14 residues. This CDR3 is CASSLAGGRDTQYF. Written as DNA, the CDR3 is TGTGCCAGCAGCTTAGCGGGAGGCAGGGATACGCAGTATTTT.

The genes are TRBV9 and TRBJ2-5; 10 positions agree with TRBD2. This CDR3 is 16 amino acids long. Germline CDR1 is SGDLS and CDR2 is YYNGEE. V was pared by 0 bases and J by 5 bases, with 7 bases of the junction left unmatched. CDR3 in DNA: TGTGCCAGCAGCGTAGTCGCTAGCGGGAGCCGGGAGACCCAGTACTTC. Amino acids: CASSVVASGSRETQYF.

V and J are TRBV7-3 and TRBJ1-1; 9 positions match TRBD1. V shed 4 bases and J 3 bases; nucleotides not matched to a gene: 9. There are 16 residues in the CDR3. The germline V gene encodes CDR1 SGHTA and CDR2 FQGTGA. CDR3 nucleotides: TGTGCCAGCAGCTCCTTCTACCGGACAGGGGACACTGAAGCTTTCTTT. Residues: CASSSFYRTGDTEAFF.

This clone was observed a single time. The chain combines TRBV19 with TRBJ2-5, with 8 nucleotides matching TRBD2. With V trimmed by 3 bases and J by 4 bases, 4 bases remained unmatched. The length of the CDR3 is 14 residues. Germline V CDR1 and CDR2: LNHDA, SQIVND (reference sequence). DNA for the CDR3: TGTGCCAGTAGTATGCGTACTAGCGGAGAGACCCAGTACTTC. It yields the protein CASSMRTSGETQYF.

This clone was found once. The rearrangement links TRBV18 to TRBJ2-7, with TRBD1 matching over 7 bases. Per the germline V gene, CDR1 is KGHSH and CDR2 is LQKENI. Trimming cost V 3 bases and J 4 bases; bases outside gene matches: 6. This CDR3 has 14 residues. In DNA, the CDR3 is TGTGCCAGCTCACCGACAGGGAATAGGTACGAGCAGTACTTC. Residues: CASSPTGNRYEQYF.

The rearrangement joins TRBV5-4 to TRBJ2-7; 16 nucleotides align to TRBD2. This CDR3 has 18 residues. V shed 3 bases, J shed 3 bases, and the junction held 9 bases outside the gene matches. Germline-derived CDR1 and CDR2 are SGHNT and YYREEE (reference sequence). CDR3 amino acids: CASSWGLAGGPVHYEQYF. CDR3 DNA sequence: TGTGCCAGCAGCTGGGGACTAGCGGGAGGGCCGGTACACTACGAGCAGTACTTC.

The gene calls are TRBV5-1 and TRBJ2-1, with TRBD2 matching 8 bases. The CDR3 has 18 residues. The V and J ends lost 0 bases and 0 bases, in that order; junction bases with no gene match: 8. Germline V gene lookup returns CDR1 SGHRS and CDR2 YFSETQ. CDR3 coding DNA: TGCGCCAGCAGCTTGGGCTCTAGCGGGCTTAGCTCCTACAATGAGCAGTTCTTC. This translates into CASSLGSSGLSSYNEQFF. Drawing the rest from reference TRBV5-1 and TRBJ2-1, the complete variable domain is KAGVTQTPRYLIKTRGQQVTLSCSPISGHRSVSWYQQTPGQGLQFLFEYFSETQRNKGNFPGRFSGRQFSNSRSEMNVSTLELGDSALYLCASSLGSSGLSSYNEQFFGPGTRLTVL.

The rearrangement joins TRBV7-3 to TRBJ2-3; 10 nucleotides agree with TRBD1. CDR3 size: 15 residues. V lost 1 base, J lost 6 bases, and 4 bases stayed unmatched. Germline V CDR1 and CDR2: SGHTA, FQGTGA. CDR3 residues: CASSLNGQGVDTQYF. DNA of the CDR3: TGTGCCAGCAGCTTAAATGGACAGGGGGTTGATACGCAGTATTTT.

J is TRBJ1-1 and V is TRBV19, with 7 bases fitting TRBD1. V lost 4 bases and J lost 4; bases outside the gene matches: 6. This CDR3 contains 14 residues. Germline loops: CDR1 LNHDA, CDR2 SQIVND (reference sequence). DNA for the CDR3: TGTGCCAGTAGTACCGCAGGGGGAAGCACTGAAGCTTTCTTT. It codes for CASSTAGGSTEAFF. Drawing the rest from reference TRBV19 and TRBJ1-1, the complete variable domain is DGGITQSPKYLFRKEGQNVTLSCEQNLNHDAMYWYRQDPGQGLRLIYYSQIVNDFQKGDIAEGYSVSREKKESFPLTVTSAQKNPTAFYLCASSTAGGSTEAFFGQGTRLTVV.

This rearrangement joins TRBV7-9 to TRBJ1-2; D possibly corresponds to TRBD1 (5 bases). V lost 5 bases to trimming and J lost 0 bases, with 13 bases between them. The CDR3 sequence is 15 residues long. CDR1 is SEHNR and CDR2 is FQNEAQ in the germline V gene (reference sequence). CDR3 DNA sequence: TGTGCCAGCAGCCCTGGAGAGGGGCCTAACTATGGCTACACCTTC. Encoded protein: CASSPGEGPNYGYTF.

This clone was seen just once. The CDR3 spells CANIEGSSYNEQFF. CDR3 nucleotides: TGTGCCAACATAGAGGGGAGCTCCTACAATGAGCAGTTCTTC. The rearrangement joins TRBV2 to TRBJ2-1, with D possibly called TRBD1 or TRBD2 (5 bases each). The CDR3 loop spans 14 amino acids. With 10 bases removed from V and 0 bases from J, the gap between germline ends came to 13 bases. Germline lookup yields CDR1 SNHLY and CDR2 FYNNEI.

The chain couples TRBV23-1 to TRBJ1-1; 7 nucleotides agree with TRBD1. TRBV23-1 is treated as an ORF (open reading frame) with a function not yet certain. The CDR3 has 16 residues. The J segment lost 1 base and the V segment lost 2 bases, leaving 7 bases of the junction unmatched. The CDR3 reads CASSQRQGSRNTEAFF. The CDR3 DNA is TGCGCCAGCAGTCAAAGACAGGGTAGCCGGAACACTGAAGCTTTCTTT.

The J gene is TRBJ2-7, the V gene TRBV28, with 8 positions matching TRBD2. Per the germline V gene, CDR1 is MDHEN and CDR2 is SYDVKM. The ends lost 2 bases at V and 2 bases at J; junction bases unmatched: 14. This CDR3 has 18 amino acids. CDR3 residues: CASSLLGGSGGPPYEQYF. In DNA, the CDR3 is TGTGCCAGCAGTTTACTCGGGGGGAGCGGGGGACCCCCCTACGAGCAGTACTTC.

This rearrangement joins TRBV30 to TRBJ2-3; 8 bases are a match to TRBD1. Germline lookup yields CDR1 GTSNPN and CDR2 SVGIG (reference sequence). V trimming: 2 bases; J trimming: 2 bases; junction bases outside the gene matches: 3. The CDR3 runs 14 residues. The CDR3 DNA sequence: TGTGCCTGGAGTTGGACAGGGTACACAGATACGCAGTATTTT. Its translation: CAWSWTGYTDTQYF.